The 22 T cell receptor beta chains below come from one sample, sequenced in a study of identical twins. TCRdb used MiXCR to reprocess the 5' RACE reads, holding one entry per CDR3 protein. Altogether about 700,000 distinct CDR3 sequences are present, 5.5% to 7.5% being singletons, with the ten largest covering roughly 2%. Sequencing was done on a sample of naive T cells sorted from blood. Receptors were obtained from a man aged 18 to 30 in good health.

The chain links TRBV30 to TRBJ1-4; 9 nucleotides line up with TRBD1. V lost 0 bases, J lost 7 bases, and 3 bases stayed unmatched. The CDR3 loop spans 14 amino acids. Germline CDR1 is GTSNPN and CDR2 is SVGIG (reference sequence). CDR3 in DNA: TGTGCCTGGAGTGTAACAGGGGGCTTTGAAAAACTGTTTTTT. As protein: CAWSVTGGFEKLFF.

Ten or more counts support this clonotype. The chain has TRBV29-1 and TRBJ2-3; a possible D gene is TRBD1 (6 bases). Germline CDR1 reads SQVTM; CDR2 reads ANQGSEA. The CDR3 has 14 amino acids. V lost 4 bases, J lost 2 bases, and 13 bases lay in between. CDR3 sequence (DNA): TGCAGCGTTGCAAGTCCAGGGGACACAGATACGCAGTATTTT. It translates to CSVASPGDTDTQYF.

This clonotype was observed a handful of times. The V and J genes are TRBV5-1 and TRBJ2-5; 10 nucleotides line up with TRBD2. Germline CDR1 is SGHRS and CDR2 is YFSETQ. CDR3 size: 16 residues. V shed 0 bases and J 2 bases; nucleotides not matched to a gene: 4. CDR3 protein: CASSLVLAGEQETQYF. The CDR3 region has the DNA TGCGCCAGCAGCTTGGTGCTAGCGGGAGAACAAGAGACCCAGTACTTC.

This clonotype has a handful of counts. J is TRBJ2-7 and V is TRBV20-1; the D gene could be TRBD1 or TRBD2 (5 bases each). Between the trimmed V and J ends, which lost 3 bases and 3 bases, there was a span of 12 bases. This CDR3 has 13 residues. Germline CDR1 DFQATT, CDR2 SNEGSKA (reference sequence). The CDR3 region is CSASPRGYYEQYF. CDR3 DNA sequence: TGCAGTGCTAGTCCGAGGGGATACTACGAGCAGTACTTC.

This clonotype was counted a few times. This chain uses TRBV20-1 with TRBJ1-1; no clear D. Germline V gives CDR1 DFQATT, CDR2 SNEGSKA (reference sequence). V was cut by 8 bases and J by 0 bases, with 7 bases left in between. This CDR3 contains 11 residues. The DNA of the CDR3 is TGCAGTACTAAGATGAACACTGAAGCTTTCTTT. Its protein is CSTKMNTEAFF.

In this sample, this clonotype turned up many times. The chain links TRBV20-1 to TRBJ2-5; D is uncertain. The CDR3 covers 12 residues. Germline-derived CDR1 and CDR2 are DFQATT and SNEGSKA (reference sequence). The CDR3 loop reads CSPRLPDQTQYF. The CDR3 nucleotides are TGCAGCCCCCGACTCCCCGACCAGACCCAGTACTTC.

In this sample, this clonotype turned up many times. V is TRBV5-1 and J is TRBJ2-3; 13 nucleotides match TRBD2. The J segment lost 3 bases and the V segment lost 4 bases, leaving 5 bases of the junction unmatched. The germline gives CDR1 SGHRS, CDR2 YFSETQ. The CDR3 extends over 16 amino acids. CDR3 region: CASSPGTSGITDTQYF. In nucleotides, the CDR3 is TGCGCCAGCAGCCCTGGGACTAGCGGGATTACAGATACGCAGTATTTT.

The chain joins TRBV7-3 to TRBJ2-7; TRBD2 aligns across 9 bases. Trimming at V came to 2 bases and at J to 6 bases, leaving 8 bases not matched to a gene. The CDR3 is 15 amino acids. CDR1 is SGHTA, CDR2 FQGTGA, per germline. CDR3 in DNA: TGTGCCAGCAGCTTATTGGTAGCGGGAGTGTCCGAGCAGTACTTC. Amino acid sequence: CASSLLVAGVSEQYF.

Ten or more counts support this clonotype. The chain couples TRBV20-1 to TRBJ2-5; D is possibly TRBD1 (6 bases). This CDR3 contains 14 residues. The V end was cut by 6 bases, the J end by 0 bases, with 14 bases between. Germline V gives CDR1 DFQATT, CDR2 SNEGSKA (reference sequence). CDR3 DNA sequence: TGCAGTGCCCCGAAAGACAGGAACCAAGAGACCCAGTACTTC. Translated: CSAPKDRNQETQYF.

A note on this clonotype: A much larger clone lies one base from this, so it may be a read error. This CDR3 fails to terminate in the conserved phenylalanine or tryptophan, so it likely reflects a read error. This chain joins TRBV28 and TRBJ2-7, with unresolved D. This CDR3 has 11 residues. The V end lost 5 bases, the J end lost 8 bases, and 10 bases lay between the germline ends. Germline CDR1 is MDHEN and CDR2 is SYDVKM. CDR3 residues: CASSDGDKQYC. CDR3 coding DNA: TGTGCCAGCAGTGACGGAGACAAGCAGTACTGC.

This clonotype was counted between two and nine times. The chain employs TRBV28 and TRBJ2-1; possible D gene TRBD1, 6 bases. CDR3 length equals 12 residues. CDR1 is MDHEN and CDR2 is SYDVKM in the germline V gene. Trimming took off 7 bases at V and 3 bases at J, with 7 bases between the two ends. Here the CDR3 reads CASIGGYNEQFF. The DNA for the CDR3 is TGTGCCAGCATAGGGGGCTACAATGAGCAGTTCTTC.

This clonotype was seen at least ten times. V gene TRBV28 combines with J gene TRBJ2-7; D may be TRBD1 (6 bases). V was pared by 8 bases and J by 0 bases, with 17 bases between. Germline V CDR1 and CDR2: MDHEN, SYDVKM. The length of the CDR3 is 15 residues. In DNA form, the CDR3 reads TGTGCCAGCGGGACAATAGGAGCGCTCTCCTACGAGCAGTACTTC. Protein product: CASGTIGALSYEQYF.

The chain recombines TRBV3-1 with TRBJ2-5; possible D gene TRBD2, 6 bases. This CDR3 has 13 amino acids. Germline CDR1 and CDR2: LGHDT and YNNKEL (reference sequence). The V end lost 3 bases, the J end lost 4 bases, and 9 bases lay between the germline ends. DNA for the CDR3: TGTGCCAGCAGCCAGAACGGGGGAGAGACCCAGTACTTC. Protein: CASSQNGGETQYF.

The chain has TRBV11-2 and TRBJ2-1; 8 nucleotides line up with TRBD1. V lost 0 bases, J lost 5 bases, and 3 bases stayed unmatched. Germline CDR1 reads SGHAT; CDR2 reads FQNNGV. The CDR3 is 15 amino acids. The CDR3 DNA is TGTGCCAGCAGCTTAGAAGGGACAGGTAACAATGAGCAGTTCTTC. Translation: CASSLEGTGNNEQFF. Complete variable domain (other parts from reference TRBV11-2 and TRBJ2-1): EAGVAQSPRYKIIEKRQSVAFWCNPISGHATLYWYQQILGQGPKLLIQFQNNGVVDDSQLPKDRFSAERLKGVDSTLKIQPAKLEDSAVYLCASSLEGTGNNEQFFGPGTRLTVL.

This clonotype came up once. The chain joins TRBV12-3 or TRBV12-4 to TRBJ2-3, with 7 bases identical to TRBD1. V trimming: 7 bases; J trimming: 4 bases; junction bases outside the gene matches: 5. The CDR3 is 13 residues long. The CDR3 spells CASNPDRADTQYF. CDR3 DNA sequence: TGTGCCAGCAATCCTGACAGGGCAGATACGCAGTATTTT.

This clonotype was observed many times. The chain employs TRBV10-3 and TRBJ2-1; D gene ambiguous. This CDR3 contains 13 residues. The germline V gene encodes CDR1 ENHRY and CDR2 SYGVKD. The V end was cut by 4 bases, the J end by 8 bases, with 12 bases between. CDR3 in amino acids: CAISGLGLDEQFF. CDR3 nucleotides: TGTGCCATCAGTGGGCTAGGGCTGGATGAGCAGTTCTTC.

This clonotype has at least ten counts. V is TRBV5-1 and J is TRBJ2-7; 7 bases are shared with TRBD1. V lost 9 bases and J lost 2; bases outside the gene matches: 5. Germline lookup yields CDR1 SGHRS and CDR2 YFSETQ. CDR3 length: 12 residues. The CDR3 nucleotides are TGCGCCACCAGGGACAGACCCTACGAGCAGTACGTC. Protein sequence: CATRDRPYEQYV.

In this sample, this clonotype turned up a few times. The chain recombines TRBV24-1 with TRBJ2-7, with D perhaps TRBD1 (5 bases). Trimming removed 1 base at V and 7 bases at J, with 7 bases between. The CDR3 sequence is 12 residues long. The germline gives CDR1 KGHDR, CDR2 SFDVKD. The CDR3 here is CATSDFRVEQYF. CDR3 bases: TGTGCCACCAGTGATTTCAGGGTTGAGCAGTACTTC.

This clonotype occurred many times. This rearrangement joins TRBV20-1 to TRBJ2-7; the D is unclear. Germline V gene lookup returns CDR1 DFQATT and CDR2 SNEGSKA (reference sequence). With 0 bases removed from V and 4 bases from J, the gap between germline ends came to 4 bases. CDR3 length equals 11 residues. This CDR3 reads CSAREQYEQYF. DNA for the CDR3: TGCAGTGCTAGAGAGCAGTACGAGCAGTACTTC.

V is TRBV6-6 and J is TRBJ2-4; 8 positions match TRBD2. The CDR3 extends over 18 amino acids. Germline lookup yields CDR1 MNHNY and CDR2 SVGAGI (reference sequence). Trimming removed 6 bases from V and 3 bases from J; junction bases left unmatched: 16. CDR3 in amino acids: CASSPLSSGGISKNIQYF. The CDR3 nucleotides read TGTGCCAGCAGCCCCCTCTCGTCGGGAGGGATAAGCAAAAACATTCAGTACTTC.

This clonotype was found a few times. CDR3 amino acids: CSASKSGQLDYGYTF. The CDR3 DNA sequence: TGCAGTGCTAGCAAGTCGGGACAGTTGGACTATGGCTACACCTTC. This rearrangement joins TRBV20-1 to TRBJ1-2; 7 nucleotides agree with TRBD1. The junction had 10 bases not matched to a gene; V was cut back by 3 bases and J by 3 bases. The length of the CDR3 is 15 residues. Per germline, CDR1 DFQATT and CDR2 SNEGSKA (reference sequence).

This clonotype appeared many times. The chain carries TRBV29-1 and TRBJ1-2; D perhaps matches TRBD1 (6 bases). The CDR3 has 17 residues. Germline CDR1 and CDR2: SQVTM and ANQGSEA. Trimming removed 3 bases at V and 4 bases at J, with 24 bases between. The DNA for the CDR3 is TGCAGCGTTGATACCCTCCCAGGGGCGAGATCTGTCTATGGCTACACCTTC. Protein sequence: CSVDTLPGARSVYGYTF.